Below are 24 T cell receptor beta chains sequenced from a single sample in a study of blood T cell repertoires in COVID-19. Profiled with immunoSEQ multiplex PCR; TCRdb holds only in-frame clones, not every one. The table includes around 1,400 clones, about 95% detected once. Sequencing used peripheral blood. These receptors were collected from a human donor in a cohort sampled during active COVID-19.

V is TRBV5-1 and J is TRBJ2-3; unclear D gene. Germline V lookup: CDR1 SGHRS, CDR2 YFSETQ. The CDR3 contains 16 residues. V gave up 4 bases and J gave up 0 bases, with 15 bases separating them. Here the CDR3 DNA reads TGCGCCAGCAGCCCTAGATCCCCCTCTAGCACAGATACGCAGTATTTT. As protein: CASSPRSPSSTDTQYF.

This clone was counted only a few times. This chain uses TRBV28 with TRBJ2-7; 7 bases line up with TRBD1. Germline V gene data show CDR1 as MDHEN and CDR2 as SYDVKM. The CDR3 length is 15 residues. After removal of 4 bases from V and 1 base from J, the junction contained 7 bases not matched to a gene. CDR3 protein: CASSSSGTESYEQYF. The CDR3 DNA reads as TGTGCCAGCAGTTCCTCCGGGACAGAATCCTACGAGCAGTACTTC.

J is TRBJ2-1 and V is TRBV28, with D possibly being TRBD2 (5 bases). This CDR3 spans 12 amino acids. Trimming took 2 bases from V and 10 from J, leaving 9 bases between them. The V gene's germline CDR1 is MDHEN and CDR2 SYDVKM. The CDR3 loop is CASSLLTTEQFF. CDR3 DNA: TGTGCCAGCAGTTTACTGACTACCGAGCAGTTCTTC.

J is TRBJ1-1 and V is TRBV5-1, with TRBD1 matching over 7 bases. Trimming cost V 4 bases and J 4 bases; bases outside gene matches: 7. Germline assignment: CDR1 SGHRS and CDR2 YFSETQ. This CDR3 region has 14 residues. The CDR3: CASSHGQAGTEAFF. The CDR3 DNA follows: TGCGCCAGCAGCCACGGACAGGCCGGCACTGAAGCTTTCTTT.

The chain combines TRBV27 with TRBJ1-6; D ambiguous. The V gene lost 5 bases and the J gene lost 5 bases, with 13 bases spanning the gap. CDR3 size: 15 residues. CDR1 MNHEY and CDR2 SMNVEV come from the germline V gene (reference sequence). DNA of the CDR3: TGTGCCAGCAGTACGGACGGGAGGAATAATTCACCCCTCCACTTT. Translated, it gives CASSTDGRNNSPLHF.

In DNA form, the CDR3 reads TGCGCCAGCAGCCCATGGGGACAGAGGAACACTGAAGCTTTCTTT. Amino acid sequence: CASSPWGQRNTEAFF. The rearrangement joins TRBV4-3 to TRBJ1-1; 7 bases line up with TRBD1. Germline V gives CDR1 LGHNA, CDR2 YSLEER. V gave up 4 bases and J gave up 1 base; unmatched junction bases: 6. This CDR3 region has 15 residues.

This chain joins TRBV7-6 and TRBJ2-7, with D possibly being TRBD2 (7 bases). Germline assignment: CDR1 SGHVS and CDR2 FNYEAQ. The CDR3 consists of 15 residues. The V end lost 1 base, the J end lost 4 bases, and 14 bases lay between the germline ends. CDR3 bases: TGTGCCAGCAGCTTAGTTGGGGGGGCGGAGTACGAGCAGTACTTC. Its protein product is CASSLVGGAEYEQYF.

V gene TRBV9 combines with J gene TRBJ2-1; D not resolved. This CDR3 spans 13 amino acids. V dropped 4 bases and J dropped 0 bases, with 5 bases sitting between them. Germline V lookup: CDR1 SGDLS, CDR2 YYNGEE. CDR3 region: CASSMSSYNEQFF. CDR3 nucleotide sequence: TGTGCCAGCAGCATGAGCTCCTACAATGAGCAGTTCTTC.

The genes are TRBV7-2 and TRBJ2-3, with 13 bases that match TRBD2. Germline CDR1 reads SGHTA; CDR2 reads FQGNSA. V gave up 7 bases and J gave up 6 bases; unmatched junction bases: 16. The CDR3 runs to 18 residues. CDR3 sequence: CASTGRRLAGGAGDTQYF. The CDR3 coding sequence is TGTGCCAGCACCGGCCGGCGACTAGCGGGAGGAGCAGGGGATACGCAGTATTTT.

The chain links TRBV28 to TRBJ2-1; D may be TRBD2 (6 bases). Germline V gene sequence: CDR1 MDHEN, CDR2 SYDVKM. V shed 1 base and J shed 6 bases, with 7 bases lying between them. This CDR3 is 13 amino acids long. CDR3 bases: TGTGCCAGCAGTTTATCGGGACTCAATGAGCAGTTCTTC. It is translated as CASSLSGLNEQFF.

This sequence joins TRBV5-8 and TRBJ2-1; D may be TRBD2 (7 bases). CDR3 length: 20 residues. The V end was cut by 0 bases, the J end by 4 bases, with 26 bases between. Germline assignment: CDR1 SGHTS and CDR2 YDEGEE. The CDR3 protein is CASSLGAGARGRYLYNEQFF. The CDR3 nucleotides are TGTGCCAGCAGCTTGGGGGCGGGGGCGAGAGGCCGATACCTATACAATGAGCAGTTCTTC.

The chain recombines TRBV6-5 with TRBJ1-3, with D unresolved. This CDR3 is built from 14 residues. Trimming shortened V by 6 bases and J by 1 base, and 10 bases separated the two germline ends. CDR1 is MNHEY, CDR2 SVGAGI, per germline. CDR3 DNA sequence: TGTGCCAGCAGATTCGGACTTTCTGGAAACACCATATATTTT. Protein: CASRFGLSGNTIYF.

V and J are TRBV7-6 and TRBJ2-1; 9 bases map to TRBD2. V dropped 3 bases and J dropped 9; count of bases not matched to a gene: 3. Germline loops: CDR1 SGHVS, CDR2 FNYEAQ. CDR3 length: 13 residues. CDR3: CASSLGTSPEQFF. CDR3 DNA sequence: TGTGCCAGCAGCTTGGGGACTAGCCCTGAGCAGTTCTTC.

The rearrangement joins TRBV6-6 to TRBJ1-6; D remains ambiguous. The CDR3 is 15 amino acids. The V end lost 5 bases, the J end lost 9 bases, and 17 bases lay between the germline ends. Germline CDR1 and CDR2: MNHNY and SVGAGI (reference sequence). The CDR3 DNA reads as TGTGCCAGCAGTAACCAACAGCTAGAGGGTTCACCCCTCCACTTT. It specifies CASSNQQLEGSPLHF.

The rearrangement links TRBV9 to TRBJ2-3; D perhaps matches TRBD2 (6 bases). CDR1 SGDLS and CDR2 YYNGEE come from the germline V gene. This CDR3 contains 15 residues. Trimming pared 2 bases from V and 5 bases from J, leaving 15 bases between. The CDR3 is CASSVSGPSGDTQYF. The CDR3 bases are TGTGCCAGCAGCGTGAGCGGGCCCTCCGGAGATACGCAGTATTTT.

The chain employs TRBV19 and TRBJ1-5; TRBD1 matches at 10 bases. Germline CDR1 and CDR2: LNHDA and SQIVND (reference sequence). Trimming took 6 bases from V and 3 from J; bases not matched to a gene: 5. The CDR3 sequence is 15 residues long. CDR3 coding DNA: TGTGCCAGTAGCTTAGACAGGGGGCTCAATCAGCCCCAGCATTTT. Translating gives CASSLDRGLNQPQHF.

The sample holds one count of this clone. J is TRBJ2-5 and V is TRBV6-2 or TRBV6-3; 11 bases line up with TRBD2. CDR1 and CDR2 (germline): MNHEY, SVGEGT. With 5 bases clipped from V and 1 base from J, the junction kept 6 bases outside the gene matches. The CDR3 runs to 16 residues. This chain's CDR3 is CASSDLLAGVQETQYF. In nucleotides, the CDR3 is TGTGCCAGCAGTGACTTACTAGCGGGGGTCCAAGAGACCCAGTACTTC.

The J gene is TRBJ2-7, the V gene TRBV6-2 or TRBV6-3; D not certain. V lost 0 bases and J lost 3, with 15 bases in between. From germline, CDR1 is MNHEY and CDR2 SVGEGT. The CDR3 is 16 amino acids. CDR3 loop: CASSYSGHRPNYEQYF. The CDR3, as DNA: TGTGCCAGCAGTTACTCTGGGCACCGACCTAACTACGAGCAGTACTTC.

CDR3 nucleotide sequence: TGTGCCAGCAGCTCAGCGGGGCGTAGCTCCTACAATGAGCAGTTCTTC. Amino acid sequence: CASSSAGRSSYNEQFF. The genes are TRBV5-4 and TRBJ2-1, with 7 bases matching TRBD2. CDR3 size: 16 residues. Trimming cost V 3 bases and J 0 bases; bases outside gene matches: 6. Germline CDR1 is SGHNT and CDR2 is YYREEE (reference sequence).

DNA of the CDR3: TGCGCCAGCAGCTTACGAGGGTTCGGCTACGAGCAGTACTTC. This gives the protein CASSLRGFGYEQYF. V gene TRBV5-1 combines with J gene TRBJ2-7, with D tentatively TRBD2 (5 bases). V was shortened by 2 bases and J by 3 bases, with 12 bases between the two germline ends. Germline V lookup: CDR1 SGHRS, CDR2 YFSETQ. This CDR3 has 14 residues.

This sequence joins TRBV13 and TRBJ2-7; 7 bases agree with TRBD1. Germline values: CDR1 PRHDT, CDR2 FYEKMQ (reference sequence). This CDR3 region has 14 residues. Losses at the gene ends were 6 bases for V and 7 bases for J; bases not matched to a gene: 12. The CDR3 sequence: CASSWTGTEGEQYF. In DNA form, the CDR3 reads TGTGCCAGCAGTTGGACCGGGACAGAGGGGGAGCAGTACTTC. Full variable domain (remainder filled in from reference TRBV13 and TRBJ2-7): AAGVIQSPRHLIKEKRETATLKCYPIPRHDTVYWYQQGPGQDPQFLISFYEKMQSDKGSIPDRFSAQQFSDYHSELNMSSLELGDSALYFCASSWTGTEGEQYFGPGTRLTVT.

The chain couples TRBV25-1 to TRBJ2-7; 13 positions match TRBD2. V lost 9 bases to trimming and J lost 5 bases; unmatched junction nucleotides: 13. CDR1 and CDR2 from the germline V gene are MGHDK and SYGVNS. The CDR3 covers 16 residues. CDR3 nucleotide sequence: TGTGCCAGTTTGCCCCCGGGACTAGCGGGGTCCCACGAGCAGTACTTC. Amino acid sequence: CASLPPGLAGSHEQYF.

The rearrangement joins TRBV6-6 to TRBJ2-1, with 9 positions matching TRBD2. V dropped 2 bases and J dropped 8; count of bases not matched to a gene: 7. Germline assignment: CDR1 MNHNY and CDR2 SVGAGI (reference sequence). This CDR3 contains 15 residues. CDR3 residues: CASSYGREGRHEQFF. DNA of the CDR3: TGTGCCAGCAGTTACGGGCGGGAGGGGAGACATGAGCAGTTCTTC.

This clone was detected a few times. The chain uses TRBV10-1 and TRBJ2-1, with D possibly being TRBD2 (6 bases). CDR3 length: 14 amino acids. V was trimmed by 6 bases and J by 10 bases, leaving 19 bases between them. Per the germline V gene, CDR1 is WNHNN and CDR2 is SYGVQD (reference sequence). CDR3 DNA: TGCGCCAGCAGACCCGGGACTCGCGAAGGGGAGCAGTTCTTC. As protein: CASRPGTREGEQFF.